Following are 13 T cell receptor beta chains from one sample sequenced in a study of OX40 agonist ivuxolimab in advanced cancers. The data were produced by immunoSEQ multiplex PCR, yet TCRdb's version contains in-frame clones alone and is incomplete. The top ten hold roughly 1.3% of the sample, which has around 110,000 clones, roughly 90% seen once. The sequenced sample was CD4+ or CD8+ T cells sorted from blood, obtained in a trial of the OX40 agonist ivuxolimab. The receptor set was obtained from an adult with an advanced solid tumor such as melanoma, head and neck, liver or kidney cancer.

The chain is built from TRBV5-5 and TRBJ2-2, with 8 bases identical to TRBD1. Germline CDR1 reads SGHKS; CDR2 reads YYEKEE (reference sequence). The CDR3 has 14 residues. Germline trimming cut 3 bases from V and 5 bases from J; bases unmatched to any gene: 3. The CDR3 protein is CASSSQGETGELFF. CDR3 sequence (DNA): TGTGCCAGCAGCTCACAGGGGGAAACCGGGGAGCTGTTTTTT. Looking up the rest from reference TRBV5-5 and TRBJ2-2 gives the full variable domain: DAGVTQSPTHLIKTRGQQVTLRCSPISGHKSVSWYQQVLGQGPQFIFQYYEKEERGRGNFPDRFSARQFPNYSSELNVNALLLGDSALYLCASSSQGETGELFFGEGSRLTVL.

Of note for this clone: At one of its ends the junction is not consistent with the germline gene, which may arise from a read error. This sequence joins TRBV5-1 and TRBJ1-1, with a possible D match to TRBD1 (5 bases). The CDR3 spans 13 residues. CDR1 SGHRS and CDR2 YFSETQ come from the germline V gene. CDR3 DNA: TGTGCCAGCAGCAAACAGGTGAACACTGAAGCTTTCTTT. Protein: CASSKQVNTEAFF.

Only one count was recorded for this clone. The rearrangement links TRBV6-5 to TRBJ2-1; D not certain. Trimming left V 0 bases short and J 7 bases short, with 10 bases between. The CDR3 is made up of 14 amino acids. From germline, CDR1 is MNHEY and CDR2 SVGAGI. The CDR3 here is CASSYSPPPNEQFF. Written as DNA, the CDR3 is TGTGCCAGCAGTTACTCGCCGCCTCCTAATGAGCAGTTCTTC.

The chain employs TRBV2 and TRBJ1-5; a weak D match, TRBD1 (5 bases). The length of the CDR3 is 13 residues. With 3 bases removed from V and 7 bases from J, the gap between germline ends came to 10 bases. The V gene's germline CDR1 is SNHLY and CDR2 FYNNEI. DNA for the CDR3: TGTGCCAGCAGTGAGTCAGGGAAGCAGCCCCAGCATTTT. Protein sequence: CASSESGKQPQHF.

This clone was seen once. V usage is TRBV19 and J usage is TRBJ2-3; TRBD2 matches 11 bases. The V and J ends lost 5 bases and 0 bases, in that order; junction bases with no gene match: 7. The germline V gene has CDR1 LNHDA and CDR2 SQIVND (reference sequence). The CDR3 covers 17 residues. This chain's CDR3 is CASSVTSGKRSTDTQYF. For the CDR3, the DNA is TGTGCCAGTAGTGTGACTAGCGGGAAAAGGAGCACAGATACGCAGTATTTT.

CDR3 amino acids: CASSSPSGISTDTQYF. Here the CDR3 DNA reads TGTGCCAGCAGTTCACCTAGCGGGATTAGCACAGATACGCAGTATTTT. The chain couples TRBV28 to TRBJ2-3; 9 bases line up with TRBD2. Germline-derived CDR1 and CDR2 are MDHEN and SYDVKM. The CDR3 totals 16 residues. V was clipped by 4 bases and J by 0 bases; unmatched bases: 5.

This chain joins TRBV7-9 and TRBJ1-1, with 7 bases lining up with TRBD1. V lost 4 bases to trimming and J lost 6 bases; unmatched junction nucleotides: 8. Per the germline V gene, CDR1 is SEHNR and CDR2 is FQNEAQ (reference sequence). This CDR3 spans 14 amino acids. CDR3 in amino acids: CASSSTGTLAEAFF. The CDR3 region has the DNA TGTGCCAGCAGCTCGACAGGGACTCTGGCTGAAGCTTTCTTT.

The chain couples TRBV6-5 to TRBJ2-1, with a tentative D call TRBD1 (5 bases). Germline values: CDR1 MNHEY, CDR2 SVGAGI. The germline V and J ends were trimmed by 0 bases and 0 bases, with 6 bases remaining between them. There are 15 residues in the CDR3. CDR3 in DNA: TGTGCCAGCAGTTACTCGCAGGGCTCCTACAATGAGCAGTTCTTC. Protein sequence: CASSYSQGSYNEQFF.

This chain joins TRBV29-1 and TRBJ1-4, with TRBD1 matching over 7 bases. The CDR3 extends over 14 amino acids. V gave up 4 bases and J gave up 4 bases; unmatched junction bases: 6. Germline values: CDR1 SQVTM, CDR2 ANQGSEA. Written as DNA, the CDR3 is TGCAGCGTTGGGCAGACAGGGAGTAATGAAAAACTGTTTTTT. It translates to CSVGQTGSNEKLFF.

J is TRBJ1-1 and V is TRBV28; tentative D call: TRBD1 (5 bases). This CDR3 has 14 residues. The V and J ends lost 5 bases and 4 bases respectively, with 14 bases between them. The germline V gene encodes CDR1 MDHEN and CDR2 SYDVKM. The CDR3 DNA is TGTGCCAGCAGTCGGCCCCCGGGGGGCACTGAAGCTTTCTTT. Its protein is CASSRPPGGTEAFF.

The CDR3, as DNA: TGTGCCATCAGTGAGTCTACAGGGGGTAGGAACACTGAAGCTTTCTTT. It is translated as CAISESTGGRNTEAFF. The chain has TRBV10-3 and TRBJ1-1, with TRBD1 matching over 8 bases. Unmatched junction bases numbered 4, after V lost 0 bases and J lost 1 base. The CDR3 has 16 amino acids. Germline V CDR1 and CDR2: ENHRY, SYGVKD.

Only one count was recorded for this clone. V usage is TRBV11-2 and J usage is TRBJ2-5, with D perhaps matching TRBD2 (6 bases). This CDR3 spans 14 amino acids. The germline gives CDR1 SGHAT, CDR2 FQNNGV. Trimming took off 1 base at V and 5 bases at J, with 11 bases between the two ends. The CDR3: CASSLVGGGETQYF. The CDR3 DNA reads as TGTGCCAGCAGCTTAGTGGGGGGTGGTGAGACCCAGTACTTC.

The chain joins TRBV27 to TRBJ1-2, with 10 bases fitting TRBD1. CDR1 and CDR2 (germline): MNHEY, SMNVEV (reference sequence). The CDR3 sequence is 17 residues long. V was pared by 0 bases and J by 5 bases, with 9 bases of the junction left unmatched. The CDR3 loop reads CASSLSTGGLRPYGYTF. CDR3 bases: TGTGCCAGCAGTTTATCGACAGGGGGCTTAAGGCCGTATGGCTACACCTTC.